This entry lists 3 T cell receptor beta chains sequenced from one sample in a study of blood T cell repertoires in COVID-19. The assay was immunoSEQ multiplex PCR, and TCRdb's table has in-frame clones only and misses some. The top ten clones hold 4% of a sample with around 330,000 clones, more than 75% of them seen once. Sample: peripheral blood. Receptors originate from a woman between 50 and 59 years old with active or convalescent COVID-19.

CDR3 loop: CASRRQGRSDTEAFF. The CDR3 region has the DNA TGTGCCAGCAGACGACAGGGGAGGTCAGACACTGAAGCTTTCTTT. This sequence joins TRBV7-2 and TRBJ1-1, with 8 nucleotides matching TRBD1. CDR1 and CDR2 (germline): SGHTA, FQGNSA. Trimming at V came to 6 bases and at J to 3 bases, leaving 9 bases not matched to a gene. This CDR3 region has 15 residues.

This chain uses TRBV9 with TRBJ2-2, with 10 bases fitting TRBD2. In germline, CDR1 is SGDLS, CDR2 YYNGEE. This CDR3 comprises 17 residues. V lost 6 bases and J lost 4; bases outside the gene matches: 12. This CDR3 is CASTSPAGGPGTGELFF. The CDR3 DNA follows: TGTGCCAGCACCTCCCCAGCGGGGGGGCCTGGCACCGGGGAGCTGTTTTTT.

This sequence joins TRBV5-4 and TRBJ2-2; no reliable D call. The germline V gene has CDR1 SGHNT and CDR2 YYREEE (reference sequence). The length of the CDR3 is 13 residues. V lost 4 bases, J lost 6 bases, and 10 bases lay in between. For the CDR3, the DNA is TGTGCCAGCAGCATAAGATCGGCCGGGGAGCTGTTTTTT. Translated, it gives CASSIRSAGELFF.